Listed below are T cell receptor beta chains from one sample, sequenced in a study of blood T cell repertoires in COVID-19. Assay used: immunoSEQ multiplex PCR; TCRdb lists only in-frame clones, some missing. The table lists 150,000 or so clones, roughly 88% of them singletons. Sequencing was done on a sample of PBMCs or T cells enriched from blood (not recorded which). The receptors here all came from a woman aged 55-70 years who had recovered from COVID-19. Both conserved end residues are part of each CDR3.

CDR3aa: CASSFNSPNYGYTF
j_gene: TRBJ1-2
v_gene: TRBV7-2

CDR3aa: CASSGDGWRANTEAFF
j_gene: TRBJ1-1
v_gene: TRBV5-6

CDR3aa: CASSPSGGLAGVSGEQFF
j_gene: TRBJ2-1
v_gene: TRBV14

CDR3aa: CASSVGVGQGGSEQYF
j_gene: TRBJ2-7
v_gene: TRBV9

CDR3aa: CASSSQTGFEYEQYF
j_gene: TRBJ2-7
v_gene: TRBV9

CDR3aa: CASSLRLAEAFF
j_gene: TRBJ1-1
v_gene: TRBV5-5

CDR3aa: CASRAGGGNTEAFF
j_gene: TRBJ1-1
v_gene: TRBV19

CDR3aa: CASTISNTGELFF
j_gene: TRBJ2-2
v_gene: TRBV19

CDR3aa: CASSLIAGQEAFF
j_gene: TRBJ1-1
v_gene: TRBV11-2

CDR3aa: CAWSSRGYGYGYTF
j_gene: TRBJ1-2
v_gene: TRBV30

CDR3aa: CATSTRGTDHNEQFF
j_gene: TRBJ2-1
v_gene: TRBV15

CDR3aa: CASSPDRGHTEAFF
j_gene: TRBJ1-1
v_gene: TRBV11-2

CDR3aa: CASSLVNDREAFF
j_gene: TRBJ1-1
v_gene: TRBV7-9

CDR3aa: CASSMTELNTEAFF
j_gene: TRBJ1-1
v_gene: TRBV6-5

CDR3aa: CASSFGLAGSYEQYF
j_gene: TRBJ2-7
v_gene: TRBV5-1

CDR3aa: CSVVLAGGYEQYF
j_gene: TRBJ2-7
v_gene: TRBV29-1

CDR3aa: CASSLVQGARGTEAFF
j_gene: TRBJ1-1
v_gene: TRBV5-1

CDR3aa: CASNPRLAGDGELFF
j_gene: TRBJ2-2
v_gene: TRBV6-5

CDR3aa: CASSSGLAGHTQYF
j_gene: TRBJ2-3
v_gene: TRBV7-2

CDR3aa: CASSWRARSTKEQYF
j_gene: TRBJ2-7
v_gene: TRBV27

CDR3aa: CASRPSGGSNTGELFF
j_gene: TRBJ2-2
v_gene: TRBV3-1/TRBV3-2

CDR3aa: CASSLERSGGPYTGELFF
j_gene: TRBJ2-2
v_gene: TRBV5-1

CDR3aa: CASSQDRRGGMNTEAFF
j_gene: TRBJ1-1
v_gene: TRBV4-1

CDR3aa: CASSLGTSGSLVSLAKNIQYF
j_gene: TRBJ2-4
v_gene: TRBV5-1

CDR3aa: CASSLGLASDTQYF
j_gene: TRBJ2-3
v_gene: TRBV7-3

CDR3aa: CASSPQTGEQETQYF
j_gene: TRBJ2-5
v_gene: TRBV7-9

CDR3aa: CASSLDGGTEAFF
j_gene: TRBJ1-1
v_gene: TRBV5-1

CDR3aa: CASSSSPVEYTEAFF
j_gene: TRBJ1-1
v_gene: TRBV7-2

CDR3aa: CASSLYRGSNEKLFF
j_gene: TRBJ1-4
v_gene: TRBV18

CDR3aa: CASSLDSTGELFF
j_gene: TRBJ2-2
v_gene: TRBV5-5

CDR3aa: CASSPRAGVRTGELFF
j_gene: TRBJ2-2
v_gene: TRBV19

CDR3aa: CASSNRGSERYNEQFF
j_gene: TRBJ2-1
v_gene: TRBV19

CDR3aa: CASSLGQGRGEAFF
j_gene: TRBJ1-1
v_gene: TRBV5-4

CDR3aa: CASRKDRRNEKLFF
j_gene: TRBJ1-4
v_gene: TRBV5-1

CDR3aa: CASSPLSGRALYF
j_gene: TRBJ2-3
v_gene: TRBV7-8

CDR3aa: CASSLGQSYEKLFF
j_gene: TRBJ1-4
v_gene: TRBV11-2

CDR3aa: CASASGQALPEAFF
j_gene: TRBJ1-1
v_gene: TRBV28

CDR3aa: CASKYRQGNSPLHF
j_gene: TRBJ1-6
v_gene: TRBV6-5